This record covers a single T cell receptor beta chain. The sample is drawn from a study of blood T cell repertoires in COVID-19. Clones were read by immunoSEQ multiplex PCR, and TCRdb kept only the in-frame ones, dropping some. The sample records about 250,000 clones, roughly 90% being singletons. The V gene's germline CDR1 is MDHEN and CDR2 SYDVKM. The V gene lost 6 bases and the J gene lost 3 bases, with 17 bases spanning the gap. The CDR3 covers 15 residues. Material: peripheral blood. The gene calls are TRBV28 and TRBJ1-1, with D perhaps TRBD1 (6 bases). This clonotype originated in a woman in her fifties or sixties with COVID-19, enrolled during active disease. The CDR3 nucleotides read TGTGCCAGCAGCGCTCCGGGCAGGGGCTACACTGAAGCTTTCTTT. Its protein product is CASSAPGRGYTEAFF.